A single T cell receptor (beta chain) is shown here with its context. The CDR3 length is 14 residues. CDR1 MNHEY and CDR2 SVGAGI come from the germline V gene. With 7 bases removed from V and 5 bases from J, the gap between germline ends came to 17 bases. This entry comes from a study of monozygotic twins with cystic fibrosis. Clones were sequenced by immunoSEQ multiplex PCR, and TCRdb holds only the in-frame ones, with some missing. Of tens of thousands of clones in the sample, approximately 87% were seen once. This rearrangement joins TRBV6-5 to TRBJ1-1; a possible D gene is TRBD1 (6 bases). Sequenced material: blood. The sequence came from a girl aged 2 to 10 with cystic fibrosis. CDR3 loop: CASNQGLQGTEAFF. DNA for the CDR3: TGTGCCAGCAACCAGGGACTCCAGGGGACTGAAGCTTTCTTT.